This T cell receptor beta chain was observed in a study of vaccination effects on CD4 cells after COVID-19. Across the study: Before sequencing, viral peptide pools were used by the ViraFEST assay to expand antigen-specific CD4+ T cells. The researchers cultured fewer than 2.5 million PBMC per well with 9.5 to 10 IU/ml IL-2 and roughly 9.2 ug/ml peptides.

Trimming took 2 bases from V and 3 from J; bases not matched to a gene: 1. Germline V CDR1 and CDR2: LGHDT, YNNKEL (reference sequence). CDR3 length: 14 residues. This clone came up a few times. Its specificity is not known. It was after roughly ten days of culture that CD4+ T cells were isolated. Cells had half their medium changed to IL-2 medium on days 3 and 7. The assay was immunoSEQ multiplex PCR, and TCRdb's table has in-frame clones only and misses some. Of tens of thousands of clones listed, 65% to 70% are singletons. The clonotype was recovered from a human donor who received a COVID-19 vaccine. This sequence joins TRBV3-1 (or the pseudogene TRBV3-2) and TRBJ2-4; 7 positions match TRBD2. Here the sequenced sample was CD4+ T cells from PBMCs cultured without peptide, taken before COVID-19 vaccination. The CDR3 spells CASSQTGGKNIQYF. The CDR3 coding sequence is TGTGCCAGCAGCCAAACGGGGGGCAAAAACATTCAGTACTTC.